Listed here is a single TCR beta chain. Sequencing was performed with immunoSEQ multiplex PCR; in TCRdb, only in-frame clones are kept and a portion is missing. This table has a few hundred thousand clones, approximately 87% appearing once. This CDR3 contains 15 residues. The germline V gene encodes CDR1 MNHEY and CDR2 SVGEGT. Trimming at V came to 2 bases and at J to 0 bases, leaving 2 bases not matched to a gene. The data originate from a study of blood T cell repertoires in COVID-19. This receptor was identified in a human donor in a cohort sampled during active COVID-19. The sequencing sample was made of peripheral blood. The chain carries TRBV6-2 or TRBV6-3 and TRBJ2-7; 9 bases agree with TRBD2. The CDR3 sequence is CASSYGTSFSYEQYF. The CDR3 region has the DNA TGTGCCAGCAGTTACGGGACTAGCTTCTCCTACGAGCAGTACTTC.